Listed below are T cell receptor beta chains from one sample, sequenced in a study of T cell responses to AZD1222 COVID-19 vaccine. Some clones are missing from TCRdb's copy, which holds only in-frame ones; the method was immunoSEQ multiplex PCR. The sample has roughly 150,000 clones, 90% to 95% seen once. Sequenced here: peripheral blood, sampled on day 0 of AZD1222 vaccination. The receptors derive from an adult in good health. CDR3s include the opening cysteine and the closing phenylalanine or tryptophan. The D gene is left open where the match is weak. Clone sizes are given selectively: once, few, many, or a class where the clone is expanded.

clone size,V gene,CDR3 length,D gene,J gene,CDR3 DNA,CDR3 protein
.,TRBV12-3/TRBV12-4,13,.,TRBJ2-7,TGTGCCAGCAGTTTAAGGGGGGGGTCCGAGCAGTACTTC,CASSLRGGSEQYF
.,TRBV28,14,.,TRBJ1-5,TGTGCCAGCAGTTCGACAGTTAGCAATCAGCCCCAGCATTTT,CASSSTVSNQPQHF
.,TRBV7-3,17,TRBD2,TRBJ2-3,TGTGCCAGCAGCCCGGGACTAGCGGGAGTCGGGGCAGATACGCAGTATTTT,CASSPGLAGVGADTQYF
.,TRBV28,15,TRBD1,TRBJ2-1,TGTGCCAGCGAACTGACAGGGGTTACCTACAATGAGCAGTTCTTC,CASELTGVTYNEQFF
.,TRBV6-5,13,.,TRBJ1-2,TGTGCCAGCAGCTCGGGACGGATCTATGGCTACACCTTC,CASSSGRIYGYTF
.,TRBV28,14,.,TRBJ1-1,TGTGCCAGCAGTTGGGTCTTCCCGAACACTGAAGCTTTCTTT,CASSWVFPNTEAFF
once,TRBV19,18,TRBD2,TRBJ2-7,TGTGCCAGTTTAAGGGGGGGGACTAGCGGGAGCATGACCTACGAGCAGTACTTC,CASLRGGTSGSMTYEQYF
.,TRBV5-1,12,.,TRBJ2-1,TGCGCCAGCAGCCCGGGATACAATGAGCAGTTCTTC,CASSPGYNEQFF
.,TRBV3-1/TRBV3-2,17,TRBD2,TRBJ2-7,TGTGCCAGCAGCCCAGAGGTGGGAGGGCCGAAATCTGACGAGCAGTACTTC,CASSPEVGGPKSDEQYF
.,TRBV6-6,16,.,TRBJ1-6,TGTGCCAGCAGAATGGGTCAGGGCGCCTCTAATTCACCCCTCCACTTT,CASRMGQGASNSPLHF
.,TRBV6-5,14,.,TRBJ1-1,TGTGCCAGCAGTTACTCGGCGGTCAATGGGGGAGCTTTCTTT,CASSYSAVNGGAFF
.,TRBV7-9,16,.,TRBJ2-1,TGTGCCAGCAGCTTAGGGCAGGGGCTTTCCCACAATGAGCAGTTCTTC,CASSLGQGLSHNEQFF
once,TRBV6-2/TRBV6-3,15,.,TRBJ1-5,TGTGCCAGCAGTCAATCGGCACCAGGGCGCCAGCCCCAGCATTTT,CASSQSAPGRQPQHF
.,TRBV5-4,14,.,TRBJ2-5,TGTGCCAGCAGCCGCCGGGACGCCCAAGAGACCCAGTACTTC,CASSRRDAQETQYF
.,TRBV5-1,14,.,TRBJ1-4,TGCGCCAGCACCATCGGGGATGCTAATGAAAAACTGTTTTTT,CASTIGDANEKLFF
.,TRBV7-9,19,TRBD2,TRBJ2-1,TGTGCCAGCAGCTTATTTCCCCCCCCAGGACTAGTACGGGACAATGAGCAGTTCTTC,CASSLFPPPGLVRDNEQFF
.,TRBV5-1,17,.,TRBJ2-7,TGCGCCAGCAGCTTGAGGCCCCCAGATAATTCCCCCTACGAGCAGTACTTC,CASSLRPPDNSPYEQYF
few,TRBV28,17,TRBD2,TRBJ2-7,TGTGCCAGCAGATACCGGGGGAGGGGCGGGCGGTCCTACGAGCAGTACTTC,CASRYRGRGGRSYEQYF